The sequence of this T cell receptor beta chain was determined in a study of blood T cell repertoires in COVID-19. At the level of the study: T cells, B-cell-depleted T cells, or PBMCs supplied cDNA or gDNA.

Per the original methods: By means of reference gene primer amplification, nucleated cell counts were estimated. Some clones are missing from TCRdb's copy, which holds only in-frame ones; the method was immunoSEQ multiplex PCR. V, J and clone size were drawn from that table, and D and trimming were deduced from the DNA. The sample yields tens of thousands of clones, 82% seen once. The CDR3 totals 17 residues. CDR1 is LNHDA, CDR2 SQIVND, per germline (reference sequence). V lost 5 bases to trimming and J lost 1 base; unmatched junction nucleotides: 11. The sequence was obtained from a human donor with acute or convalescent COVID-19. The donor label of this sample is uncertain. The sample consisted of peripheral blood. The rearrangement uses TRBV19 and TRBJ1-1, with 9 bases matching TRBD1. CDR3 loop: CASSYVQGAGWNTEAFF. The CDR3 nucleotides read TGTGCCAGTAGTTACGTACAGGGGGCCGGTTGGAACACTGAAGCTTTCTTT.